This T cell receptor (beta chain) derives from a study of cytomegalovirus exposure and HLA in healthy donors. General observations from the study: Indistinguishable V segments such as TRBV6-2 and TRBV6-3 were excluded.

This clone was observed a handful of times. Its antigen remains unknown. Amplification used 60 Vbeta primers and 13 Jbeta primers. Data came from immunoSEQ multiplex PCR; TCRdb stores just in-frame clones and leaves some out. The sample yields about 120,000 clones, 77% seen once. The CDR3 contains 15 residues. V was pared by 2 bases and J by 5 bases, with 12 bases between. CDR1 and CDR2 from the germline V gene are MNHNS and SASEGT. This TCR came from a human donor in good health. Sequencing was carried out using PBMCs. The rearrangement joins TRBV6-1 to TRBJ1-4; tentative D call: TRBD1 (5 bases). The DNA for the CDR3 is TGTGCCAGCAGTGAATGGGCAGGGCTAAATGAAAAACTGTTTTTT. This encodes CASSEWAGLNEKLFF.